This T cell receptor beta chain was retrieved from a study of control samples from healthy donors and cancer patients. V lost 4 bases and J 5 bases, leaving 14 bases between the germline ends. Germline V gives CDR1 SGHTA, CDR2 FQGNSA. The CDR3 has 15 residues. The method was immunoSEQ multiplex PCR; TCRdb's version includes in-frame clones alone and lacks a portion of them. The repertoire holds 50,000 to 55,000 clones, with about nine tenths as singletons. The material sequenced was PBMCs. This receptor was taken from a man aged 55 to 69 with head and neck cancer. The chain couples TRBV7-2 to TRBJ1-4, with D unresolved. In nucleotides, the CDR3 is TGTGCCAGCAGCTCCGATGAGGTGGCGAATGAAAAACTGTTTTTT. Residues: CASSSDEVANEKLFF.